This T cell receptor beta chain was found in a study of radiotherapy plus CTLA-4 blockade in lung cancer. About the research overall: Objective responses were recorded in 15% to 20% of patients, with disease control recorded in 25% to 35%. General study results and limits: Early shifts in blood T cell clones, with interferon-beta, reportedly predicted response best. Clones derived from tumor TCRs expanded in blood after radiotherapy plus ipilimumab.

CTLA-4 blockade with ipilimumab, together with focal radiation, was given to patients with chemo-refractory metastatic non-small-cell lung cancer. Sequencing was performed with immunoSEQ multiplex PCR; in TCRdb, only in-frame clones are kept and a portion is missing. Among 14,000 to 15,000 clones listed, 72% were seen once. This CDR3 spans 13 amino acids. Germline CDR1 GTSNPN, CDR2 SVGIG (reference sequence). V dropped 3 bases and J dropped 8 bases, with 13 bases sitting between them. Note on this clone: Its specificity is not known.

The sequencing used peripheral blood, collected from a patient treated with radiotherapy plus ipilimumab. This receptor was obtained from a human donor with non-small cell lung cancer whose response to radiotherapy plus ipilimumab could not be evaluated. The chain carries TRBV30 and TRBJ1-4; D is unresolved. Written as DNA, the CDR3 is TGTGCCTGGAGAGGAGGGCGCGGGGAAAAACTGTTTTTT. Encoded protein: CAWRGGRGEKLFF.